Listed below are T cell receptor beta chains from one sample, sequenced in a study of lymphopenia after photon versus proton radiotherapy. Sequencing used immunoSEQ multiplex PCR; TCRdb keeps in-frame clones, though not all of them. The sample contains about 68,000 clones, roughly 91% of which appear only once. The source was peripheral blood, collected from a patient treated with photon-based radiotherapy. These receptors were collected from a woman in her 70s with pancreatic cancer. Each CDR3 is given with its conserved first and last residue. D genes are given only for firm matches. For some rows the clone size is stated as once, few or many, or as a class when expanded; others skip it.

v_gene	abundance	j_gene	d_gene	CDR3aa	CDR3nt
TRBV30	NA	TRBJ1-1	NA	CACRTFMNTEAFF	TGTGCCTGCAGGACGTTCATGAACACTGAAGCTTTCTTT
TRBV30	few	TRBJ1-1	NA	CAWSRGRTNTEAFF	TGTGCCTGGAGTAGGGGACGGACGAACACTGAAGCTTTCTTT
TRBV4-2	NA	TRBJ2-1	TRBD2	CASSPGTSGAGGDNEQFF	TGTGCCAGCAGCCCCGGGACTAGCGGGGCCGGGGGGGACAATGAGCAGTTCTTC
TRBV6-1	NA	TRBJ2-5	NA	CASSERTETQYF	TGTGCCAGCAGTGAAAGGACGGAGACCCAGTACTTC
TRBV7-2	NA	TRBJ1-1	TRBD1	CASSYRQGTTFF	TGTGCCAGCAGCTACAGACAGGGGACAACTTTCTTT
TRBV19	NA	TRBJ2-1	TRBD2	CASSPSGAVQWKFF	TGTGCCAGTAGTCCTAGCGGGGCGGTGCAATGGAAGTTCTTC
TRBV4-3	once	TRBJ2-1	NA	CASSQDTQGYNEQFF	TGCGCCAGCAGCCAAGACACACAAGGATACAATGAGCAGTTCTTC
TRBV7-9	NA	TRBJ2-5	NA	CASSLGGGRETQYF	TGTGCCAGCAGCTTGGGAGGGGGCAGAGAGACCCAGTACTTC
TRBV19	NA	TRBJ1-5	NA	CASRDSNRPNQPQHF	TGTGCCAGTAGGGATTCTAACAGGCCAAATCAGCCCCAGCATTTT
TRBV19	once	TRBJ2-1	NA	CASSREGVLGGSYNEQFF	TGTGCCAGTAGTAGAGAGGGGGTCCTAGGGGGCTCCTACAATGAGCAGTTCTTC
TRBV7-6	NA	TRBJ2-2	TRBD2	CASSLLELAGGGTGELFF	TGTGCCAGCAGCTTACTCGAACTAGCGGGAGGTGGGACCGGGGAGCTGTTTTTT
TRBV6-4	NA	TRBJ1-2	NA	CASIVARERDGYTF	TGTGCCAGCATTGTGGCCAGGGAGAGAGATGGCTACACCTTC
TRBV5-1	NA	TRBJ1-1	NA	CASSLEGEAFF	TGCGCCAGCAGCTTGGAAGGCGAAGCTTTCTTT
TRBV5-6	NA	TRBJ2-3	NA	CASSLDPGASADTQYF	TGTGCCAGCAGCTTGGATCCGGGAGCGTCGGCCGATACGCAGTATTTT
TRBV19	NA	TRBJ2-7	TRBD1	CASSMGQLSSYEQYF	TGTGCCAGTAGTATGGGACAGCTGAGCTCCTACGAGCAGTACTTC
TRBV7-2	NA	TRBJ2-7	TRBD2	CASSPGTSGSPFEQYF	TGTGCCAGCAGCCCAGGGACTAGCGGGAGTCCGTTCGAGCAGTACTTC